Shown below are 5 T cell receptor beta chains from a single sample sequenced in a study of blood T cell repertoires in COVID-19. Profiling relied on immunoSEQ multiplex PCR, and the TCRdb table lists in-frame clones only, not all of them. This table has 210,000 or so clones, around 89% appearing once. The sample consisted of peripheral blood. The source of these receptors is a man aged 45-65 years with acute or convalescent COVID-19.

Here the CDR3 reads CASSAGQGANSPLHF. Here the CDR3 DNA reads TGTGCCAGCAGCGCGGGACAGGGGGCGAATTCACCCCTCCACTTT. The rearrangement links TRBV7-9 to TRBJ1-6; 12 nucleotides align to TRBD1. Trimming at V came to 5 bases and at J to 7 bases, leaving 3 bases not matched to a gene. The CDR3 runs to 15 residues. Germline CDR1 and CDR2: SEHNR and FQNEAQ (reference sequence).

This chain uses TRBV25-1 with TRBJ2-5; tentatively, D is TRBD1 (6 bases). This CDR3 comprises 14 residues. Trimming left V 4 bases short and J 4 bases short, with 13 bases between. Germline CDR1 reads MGHDK; CDR2 reads SYGVNS. This chain's CDR3 is CASSGYRDGETQYF. The CDR3 DNA is TGTGCCAGCAGTGGCTACAGGGATGGAGAGACCCAGTACTTC. Supplemented by reference TRBV25-1 and TRBJ2-5, the full variable domain reads EADIYQTPRYLVIGTGKKITLECSQTMGHDKMYWYQQDPGMELHLIHYSYGVNSTEKGDLSSESTVSRIRTEHFPLTLESARPSHTSQYLCASSGYRDGETQYFGPGTRLLVL.

The V call is TRBV5-1, the J call TRBJ2-2; D uncertain. Trimming removed 4 bases at V and 1 base at J, with 8 bases between. The CDR3 is made up of 14 amino acids. Germline V gives CDR1 SGHRS, CDR2 YFSETQ. CDR3 DNA sequence: TGCGCCAGCAGCATAGATAGGAACACCGGGGAGCTGTTTTTT. This encodes CASSIDRNTGELFF.

The V and J genes are TRBV4-3 and TRBJ2-3, with 12 positions matching TRBD2. CDR1 is LGHNA, CDR2 YSLEER, per germline. The V segment lost 5 bases and the J segment 5 bases; nucleotides outside the gene matches: 11. CDR3 length: 17 residues. CDR3 nucleotide sequence: TGCGCCAGCAGCTCGCAGCTAGCGGGGGGGCCCGGAGATACGCAGTATTTT. Protein product: CASSSQLAGGPGDTQYF.

On this clone itself: This same CDR3 is encoded by further DNA sequences in the sample. The chain is built from TRBV28 and TRBJ2-3, with TRBD2 identical over 8 bases. Losses at the gene ends were 3 bases for V and 0 bases for J; bases not matched to a gene: 5. Germline V gene sequence: CDR1 MDHEN, CDR2 SYDVKM. This CDR3 contains 16 residues. In DNA, the CDR3 is TGTGCCAGCAGTTTGGTAGGACTAGCTAGCACAGATACGCAGTATTTT. This codes for CASSLVGLASTDTQYF.